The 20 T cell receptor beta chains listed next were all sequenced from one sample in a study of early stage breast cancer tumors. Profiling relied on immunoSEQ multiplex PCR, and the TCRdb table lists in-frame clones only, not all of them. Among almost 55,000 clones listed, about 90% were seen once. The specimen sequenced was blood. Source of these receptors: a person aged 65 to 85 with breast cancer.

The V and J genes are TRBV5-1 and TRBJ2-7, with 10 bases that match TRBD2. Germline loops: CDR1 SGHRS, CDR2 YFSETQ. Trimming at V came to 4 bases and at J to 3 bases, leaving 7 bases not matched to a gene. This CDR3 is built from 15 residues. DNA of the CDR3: TGCGCCAGCAGCCCTGGGGTAGCGGGAGGCTACGAGCAGTACTTC. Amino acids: CASSPGVAGGYEQYF.

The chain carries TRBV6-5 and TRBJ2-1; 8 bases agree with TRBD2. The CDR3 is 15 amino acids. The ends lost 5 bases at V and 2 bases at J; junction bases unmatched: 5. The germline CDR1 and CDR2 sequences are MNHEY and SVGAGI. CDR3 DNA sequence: TGTGCCAGCAGTCGCGGGGGGCTGACCTACAATGAGCAGTTCTTC. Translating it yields CASSRGGLTYNEQFF.

CDR3 region: CASSLWEGGSGNTIYF. The CDR3 DNA reads as TGTGCCAGCAGTTTATGGGAGGGGGGCTCTGGAAACACCATATATTTT. The chain is built from TRBV7-2 and TRBJ1-3, with a possible D match to TRBD1 (6 bases). The CDR3 runs 16 residues. Germline V gives CDR1 SGHTA, CDR2 FQGNSA. Trimming pared 6 bases from V and 0 bases from J, leaving 15 bases between.

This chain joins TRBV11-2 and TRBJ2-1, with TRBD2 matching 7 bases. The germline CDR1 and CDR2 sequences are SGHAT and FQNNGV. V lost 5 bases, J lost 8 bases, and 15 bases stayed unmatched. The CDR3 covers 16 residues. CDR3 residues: CASSPLQQRGRYEQFF. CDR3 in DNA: TGTGCCAGCAGCCCCCTCCAGCAGCGGGGACGGTATGAGCAGTTCTTC.

CDR3 sequence: CASSVRDRGYEQYF. The CDR3 nucleotides are TGTGCCAGCAGTGTCCGGGACAGAGGATACGAGCAGTACTTC. The rearrangement uses TRBV27 and TRBJ2-5, with 7 bases fitting TRBD1. The DNA matches TRBJ2-7 better at its end, which makes the J call doubtful. Germline CDR1 is MNHEY and CDR2 is SMNVEV (reference sequence). The length of the CDR3 is 14 residues.

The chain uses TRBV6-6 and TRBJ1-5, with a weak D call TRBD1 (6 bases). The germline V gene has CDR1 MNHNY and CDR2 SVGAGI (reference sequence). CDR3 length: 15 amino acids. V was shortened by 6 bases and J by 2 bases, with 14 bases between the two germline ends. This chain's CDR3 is CASRGGDNGNQPQHF. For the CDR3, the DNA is TGTGCCAGCAGGGGAGGGGACAATGGCAATCAGCCCCAGCATTTT.

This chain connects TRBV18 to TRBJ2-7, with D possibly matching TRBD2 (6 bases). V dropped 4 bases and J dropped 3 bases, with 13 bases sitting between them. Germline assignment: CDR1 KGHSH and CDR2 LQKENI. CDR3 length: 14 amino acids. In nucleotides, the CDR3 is TGTGCCAGCTCACTCGGGACGGGACTCTACGAGCAGTACTTC. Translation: CASSLGTGLYEQYF.

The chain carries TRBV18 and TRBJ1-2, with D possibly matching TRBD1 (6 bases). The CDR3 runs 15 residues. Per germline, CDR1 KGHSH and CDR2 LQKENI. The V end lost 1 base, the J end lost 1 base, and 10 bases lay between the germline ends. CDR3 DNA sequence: TGTGCCAGCTCACCACTCCAACAGGGTAACTATGGCTACACCTTC. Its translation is CASSPLQQGNYGYTF.

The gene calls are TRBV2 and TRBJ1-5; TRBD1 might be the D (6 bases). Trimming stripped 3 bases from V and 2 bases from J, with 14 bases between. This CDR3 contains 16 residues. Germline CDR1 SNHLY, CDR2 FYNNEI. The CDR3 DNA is TGTGCCAGCAGTGATCCGGGGGGCAGGGGCAATCAGCCCCAGCATTTT. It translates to CASSDPGGRGNQPQHF. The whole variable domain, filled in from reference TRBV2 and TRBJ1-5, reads EPEVTQTPSHQVTQMGQEVILRCVPISNHLYFYWYRQILGQKVEFLVSFYNNEISEKSEIFDDQFSVERPDGSNFTLKIRSTKLEDSAMYFCASSDPGGRGNQPQHFGDGTRLSIL.

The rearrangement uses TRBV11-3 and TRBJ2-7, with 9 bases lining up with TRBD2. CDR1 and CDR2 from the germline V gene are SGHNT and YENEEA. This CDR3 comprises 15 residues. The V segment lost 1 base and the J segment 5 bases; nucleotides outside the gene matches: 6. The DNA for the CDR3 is TGTGCCAGCAGCTTAGGTGGCGGGAGGGCCAACGAGCAGTACTTC. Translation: CASSLGGGRANEQYF.

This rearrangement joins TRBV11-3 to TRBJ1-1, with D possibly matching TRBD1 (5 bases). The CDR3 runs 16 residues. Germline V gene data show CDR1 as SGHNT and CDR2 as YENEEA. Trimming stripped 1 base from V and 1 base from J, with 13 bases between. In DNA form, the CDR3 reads TGTGCCAGCAGCTTAGGATTCACAGGCCCGAACACTGAAGCTTTCTTT. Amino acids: CASSLGFTGPNTEAFF. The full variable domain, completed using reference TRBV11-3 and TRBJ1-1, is EAGVVQSPRYKIIEKKQPVAFWCNPISGHNTLYWYLQNLGQGPELLIRYENEEAVDDSQLPKDRFSAERLKGVDSTLKIQPAELGDSAVYLCASSLGFTGPNTEAFFGQGTRLTVV.

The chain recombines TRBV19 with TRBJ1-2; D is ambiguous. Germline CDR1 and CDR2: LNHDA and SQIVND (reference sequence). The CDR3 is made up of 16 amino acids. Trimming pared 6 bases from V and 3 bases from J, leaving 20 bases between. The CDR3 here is CASRANEGRGDYGYTF. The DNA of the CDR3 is TGTGCCAGTAGGGCTAACGAGGGTCGGGGAGACTATGGCTACACCTTC.

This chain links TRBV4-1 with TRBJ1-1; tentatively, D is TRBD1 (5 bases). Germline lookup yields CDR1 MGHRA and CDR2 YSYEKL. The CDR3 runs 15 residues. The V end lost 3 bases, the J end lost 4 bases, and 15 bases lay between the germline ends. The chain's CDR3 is CASSQVAGLSTEAFF. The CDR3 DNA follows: TGCGCCAGCAGCCAGGTAGCAGGGCTGAGCACTGAAGCTTTCTTT.

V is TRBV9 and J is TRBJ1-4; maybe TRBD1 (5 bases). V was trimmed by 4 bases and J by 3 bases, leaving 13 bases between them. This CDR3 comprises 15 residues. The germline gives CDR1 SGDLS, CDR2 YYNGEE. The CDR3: CASSFGGGPNEKLFF. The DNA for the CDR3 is TGTGCCAGCAGCTTCGGGGGGGGTCCTAATGAAAAACTGTTTTTT.

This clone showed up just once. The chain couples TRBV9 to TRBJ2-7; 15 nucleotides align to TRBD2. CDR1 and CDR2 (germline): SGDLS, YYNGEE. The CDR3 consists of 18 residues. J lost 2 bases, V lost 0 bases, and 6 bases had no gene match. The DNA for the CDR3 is TGTGCCAGCAGCGTAGGGGGGGGACTAGCGGGAGGAACCTACGAGCAGTACTTC. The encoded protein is CASSVGGGLAGGTYEQYF.

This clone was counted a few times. The CDR3 nucleotides are TGTGCCAGCCAGCTGGGACAGGGCACCCGCCCCCAGCATTTT. Translated, it gives CASQLGQGTRPQHF. J is TRBJ1-5 and V is TRBV5-6, with 9 bases identical to TRBD1. V lost 7 bases and J lost 10; bases outside the gene matches: 12. The V gene's germline CDR1 is SGHDT and CDR2 YYEEEE. The CDR3 length is 14 residues. Complete variable domain (other parts from reference TRBV5-6 and TRBJ1-5): DAGVTQSPTHLIKTRGQQVTLRCSPKSGHDTVSWYQQALGQGPQFIFQYYEEEERQRGNFPDRFSGHQFPNYSSELNVNALLLGDSALYLCASQLGQGTRPQHFGDGTRLSIL.

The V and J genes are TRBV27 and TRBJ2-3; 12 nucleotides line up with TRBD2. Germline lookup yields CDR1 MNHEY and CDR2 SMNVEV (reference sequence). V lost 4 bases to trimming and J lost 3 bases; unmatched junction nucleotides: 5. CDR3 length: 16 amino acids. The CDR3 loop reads CASSSTSGSGTDTQYF. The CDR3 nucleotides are TGTGCCAGCAGTTCGACTAGCGGGAGTGGAACAGATACGCAGTATTTT.

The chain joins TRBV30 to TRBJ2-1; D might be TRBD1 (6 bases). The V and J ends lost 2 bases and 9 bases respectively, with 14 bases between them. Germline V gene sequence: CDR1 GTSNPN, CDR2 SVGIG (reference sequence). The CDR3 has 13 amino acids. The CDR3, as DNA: TGTGCCTGGAGTCAGGGGCGTAATGCTGAGCAGTTCTTC. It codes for CAWSQGRNAEQFF.

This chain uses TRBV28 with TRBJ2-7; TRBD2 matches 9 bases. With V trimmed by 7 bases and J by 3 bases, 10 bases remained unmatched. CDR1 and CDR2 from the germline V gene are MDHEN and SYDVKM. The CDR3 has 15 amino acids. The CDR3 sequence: CASTSPAGGNYEQYF. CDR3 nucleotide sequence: TGTGCCAGCACCTCCCCGGCGGGAGGGAACTACGAGCAGTACTTC.

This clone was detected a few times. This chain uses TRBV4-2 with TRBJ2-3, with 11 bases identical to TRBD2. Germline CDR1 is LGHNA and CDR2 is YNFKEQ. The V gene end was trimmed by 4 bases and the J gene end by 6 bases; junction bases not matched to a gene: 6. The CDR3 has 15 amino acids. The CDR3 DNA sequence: TGTGCCAGCAGCCGGACTAGCGGGTTTTCTGATACGCAGTATTTT. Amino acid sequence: CASSRTSGFSDTQYF.